The clone carrying this TCR beta chain was observed a few times. Its antigen is unknown. The data were taken from a study of T-cell memory formation after mild COVID-19. Notes on the study in general: Pre-infection memory held some responding clones, suggesting pre-existing cross-reactive T cells responded.

TCR alpha and TCR beta cDNA libraries carrying sample barcodes and UMIs were produced by 5'RACE using constant-segment primers. TCRdb used MiXCR to reprocess the 5' RACE reads, holding one entry per CDR3 protein. The sample carries 360,000 or so distinct CDR3 sequences, around 27% recorded once. The sequencing sample was made of PBMCs or a T cell subset sorted from them (not recorded which). The sequence was obtained from an adult woman who had mild COVID-19 (a few samples of this study predate the infection). Cell type and time point are not known.

CDR3: CSAEDGASGANVLTF. The CDR3 coding sequence is TGCAGTGCCGAGGACGGGGCCTCTGGGGCCAACGTCCTGACTTTC. The rearrangement joins TRBV20-1 to TRBJ2-6; D may match TRBD1 or TRBD2 (5 bases each). Germline V CDR1 and CDR2: DFQATT, SNEGSKA (reference sequence). CDR3 length equals 15 residues. V dropped 6 bases and J dropped 0 bases, with 12 bases sitting between them.